A single sample gave rise to the 5 T cell receptor beta chains below, sequenced in a study of response to subunit inactivated influenza vaccine (dated by TCRdb to 2016 to 2019). The library was built by means of RT-PCR. TCRdb lists the instrument as Illumina HiSeq 2500. The public reads were reprocessed in TCRdb via fastp at Q25 and MiXCR, keeping in-frame beta chains. Duplicate CDR3 protein sequences are folded into a single record with the most common DNA and genes. The sample yields more than 700,000 distinct CDR3 sequences; about 20% were counted once. Roughly a tenth of the sample lies in the top ten. Sequences were derived from PBMCs from blood, sampled around 5 days after vaccination. Receptors originate from a middle-aged man who received an inactivated influenza vaccine. Donor details come from another sample of the same person, matched by shared clones.

This clonotype was counted a few times. The rearrangement joins TRBV24-1 to TRBJ2-7, with 12 bases aligning to TRBD1. Germline assignment: CDR1 KGHDR and CDR2 SFDVKD. This CDR3 has 15 amino acids. Trimming removed 3 bases from V and 6 bases from J; junction bases left unmatched: 5. The CDR3 DNA reads TGTGCCACCAGTGATCCCGGGACAGGGGGCCTCGAGCAGTACTTC. It encodes CATSDPGTGGLEQYF.

This sequence joins TRBV7-9 and TRBJ2-7; 9 nucleotides align to TRBD2. The CDR3 has 15 residues. Germline V gives CDR1 SEHNR, CDR2 FQNEAQ (reference sequence). Trimming removed 5 bases from V and 1 base from J; junction bases left unmatched: 6. CDR3 in DNA: TGTGCCAGCAGCGCACTAGCGGGCATTTCCTACGAGCAGTACTTC. This translates into CASSALAGISYEQYF.

This clonotype was counted between two and nine times. This sequence joins TRBV4-3 and TRBJ1-4; D is ambiguous. CDR3 length: 15 residues. The germline V and J ends were trimmed by 0 bases and 0 bases, with 5 bases remaining between them. Germline V gene lookup returns CDR1 LGHNA and CDR2 YSLEER. The chain's CDR3 is CASSQDWATNEKLFF. In DNA, the CDR3 is TGCGCCAGCAGCCAAGACTGGGCAACTAATGAAAAACTGTTTTTT.

The genes are TRBV5-1 and TRBJ1-1; perhaps TRBD1 as D (5 bases). The V end was cut by 4 bases, the J end by 1 base, with 11 bases between. Germline lookup yields CDR1 SGHRS and CDR2 YFSETQ. This CDR3 is 14 amino acids long. CDR3 protein: CASSTAGQNTEAFF. The CDR3 DNA reads TGCGCCAGCAGCACAGCAGGGCAGAACACTGAAGCTTTCTTT.

This clonotype was counted at least ten times. The chain carries TRBV20-1 and TRBJ2-7; perhaps TRBD1 as D (6 bases). Germline V CDR1 and CDR2: DFQATT, SNEGSKA (reference sequence). The V gene lost 3 bases and the J gene lost 0 bases, with 12 bases spanning the gap. This CDR3 comprises 14 residues. The CDR3 DNA reads as TGCAGTGCTAGGTCAGGGGCAGGCTCCTACGAGCAGTACTTC. It codes for CSARSGAGSYEQYF.